A single sample gave rise to the 5 T cell receptor beta chains below, sequenced in a study of T-cell memory formation after mild COVID-19. MiXCR, applied by TCRdb to the 5' RACE reads, yields one record per CDR3 protein. The sample has about 340,000 distinct CDR3 sequences, less than 20% seen once. Source material: PBMCs or a T cell subset sorted from them (not recorded which). These receptors were obtained from a young man who had mild COVID-19 (a few samples of this study predate the infection). Cell type and time point are not known.

The J gene is TRBJ2-5, the V gene TRBV7-9; TRBD2 aligns across 8 bases. With V trimmed by 2 bases and J by 1 base, 6 bases remained unmatched. The CDR3 runs 16 residues. CDR1 SEHNR and CDR2 FQNEAQ come from the germline V gene (reference sequence). The CDR3 protein is CASSLSAGGRQETQYF. In DNA form, the CDR3 reads TGTGCCAGCAGCTTATCCGCGGGAGGCCGCCAAGAGACCCAGTACTTC.

The V gene is TRBV6-2 or TRBV6-3, the J gene TRBJ2-7, with 7 nucleotides matching TRBD2. The CDR3 has 14 residues. V dropped 4 bases and J dropped 3; count of bases not matched to a gene: 6. CDR1 and CDR2 (germline): MNHEY, SVGEGT. CDR3 sequence reads: CASSSFKRGYEQYV. The CDR3 bases are TGTGCCAGCAGTTCTTTTAAGCGGGGCTACGAGCAGTACGTC.

This clonotype has ten or more counts. The V gene is TRBV12-3 or TRBV12-4, the J gene TRBJ2-7; D gene uncertain. With 6 bases removed from V and 3 bases from J, the gap between germline ends came to 9 bases. This CDR3 comprises 12 residues. The CDR3 sequence is CASRLYVYEQYF. The CDR3 DNA follows: TGTGCCAGCAGACTTTACGTCTACGAGCAGTACTTC.

This chain uses TRBV10-3 with TRBJ1-4; the match to TRBD1 covers 7 bases. Germline loops: CDR1 ENHRY, CDR2 SYGVKD. With V trimmed by 3 bases and J by 10 bases, 8 bases remained unmatched. The CDR3 runs 14 residues. The CDR3 coding sequence is TGTGCCATCAGTGACCGGCAGGGGGAAGGAAAACTGTTTTTT. This encodes CAISDRQGEGKLFF.

This clonotype was detected a few times. The chain employs TRBV18 and TRBJ1-6; D might be TRBD1 (5 bases). The V and J ends lost 0 bases and 9 bases respectively, with 6 bases between them. This CDR3 is 13 amino acids long. Germline V lookup: CDR1 KGHSH, CDR2 LQKENI. For the CDR3, the DNA is TGTGCCAGCTCACCACCGGGGCCTTCACCCCTCCACTTT. This gives the protein CASSPPGPSPLHF.